These 16 T cell receptor beta chains originate from one sample sequenced in a study of beta chain features in type 1 diabetes. Their target antigens are unknown. The study, taken as a whole, reports: Shortening that was moderate but significant affected the TCRB CDR3s of Type 1 diabetes patients in all four CD4+ subsets.

What was sequenced were expressed TCRB transcripts, since all of the isolated RNA had been reverse transcribed. Here immunoSEQ multiplex PCR was the method, and the copy in TCRdb shows in-frame clones only, minus some. The table records more than 250,000 clones, around 24% of them present only once. Input material: naive CD4+ T cells from blood. These TCRs come from a woman under 40 with type 1 diabetes.

The chain recombines TRBV29-1 with TRBJ2-5; 9 nucleotides match TRBD2. J gave up 4 bases and V 2 bases, and 11 bases lay outside the gene matches. Germline CDR1 and CDR2: SQVTM and ANQGSEA. This CDR3 has 16 amino acids. This CDR3 reads CSVETPRGGRRETQYF. The CDR3 nucleotides are TGCAGCGTTGAAACCCCGCGGGGGGGAAGGAGAGAGACCCAGTACTTC.

This rearrangement joins TRBV30 to TRBJ2-1, with 9 nucleotides matching TRBD1. Per the germline V gene, CDR1 is GTSNPN and CDR2 is SVGIG (reference sequence). There are 15 residues in the CDR3. Germline trimming cut 5 bases from V and 2 bases from J; bases unmatched to any gene: 7. The CDR3 spells CAWARGTGTYNEQFF. CDR3 nucleotides: TGTGCCTGGGCGCGGGGGACAGGGACCTACAATGAGCAGTTCTTC.

This clone was seen a few times. V usage is TRBV5-4 and J usage is TRBJ2-3; 9 nucleotides agree with TRBD2. J gave up 0 bases and V 1 base, and 3 bases lay outside the gene matches. This CDR3 is built from 16 residues. In germline, CDR1 is SGHNT, CDR2 YYREEE (reference sequence). CDR3: CASSLMLAGSTDTQYF. The CDR3 DNA reads as TGTGCCAGCAGCTTGATGCTAGCGGGGAGCACAGATACGCAGTATTTT.

The table lists this clone with a few counts. This chain links TRBV7-6 with TRBJ2-1; TRBD2 matches 7 bases. CDR1 SGHVS and CDR2 FNYEAQ come from the germline V gene. This CDR3 contains 16 residues. J lost 3 bases, V lost 2 bases, and 7 bases had no gene match. This CDR3 is CASSLLLADNYNEQFF. In DNA form, the CDR3 reads TGTGCCAGCAGCTTACTGCTAGCGGACAACTACAATGAGCAGTTCTTC.

This chain connects TRBV5-4 to TRBJ2-7; D possibly corresponds to TRBD1 (6 bases). Germline V gene sequence: CDR1 SGHNT, CDR2 YYREEE (reference sequence). The CDR3 totals 14 residues. V lost 4 bases and J lost 1, with 12 bases in between. The CDR3 loop reads CASSGGFGSYEQYF. As DNA, the CDR3 is TGTGCCAGCAGCGGGGGCTTTGGGTCCTACGAGCAGTACTTC.

This chain links TRBV14 with TRBJ1-1; a weak D match, TRBD1 (6 bases). V lost 6 bases to trimming and J lost 6 bases, with 14 bases between them. This CDR3 has 13 amino acids. Germline lookup yields CDR1 SGHDN and CDR2 FVKESK. The CDR3 DNA is TGTGCCAGCAGTAACAGGGTTTACGCTGAAGCTTTCTTT. Amino acid sequence: CASSNRVYAEAFF.

The rearrangement uses TRBV19 and TRBJ1-2; the D gene is possibly TRBD1 (5 bases). Germline V gives CDR1 LNHDA, CDR2 SQIVND (reference sequence). This CDR3 has 14 residues. V lost 5 bases and J lost 3, with 13 bases in between. The CDR3 nucleotides are TGTGCCAGTAGTGGTTCCTCAGGGTACTATGGCTACACCTTC. This encodes CASSGSSGYYGYTF.

A word on this clone: The sample holds other DNA sequences that translate to the same CDR3. The chain joins TRBV7-3 to TRBJ1-1, with TRBD1 matching 8 bases. Germline CDR1 reads SGHTA; CDR2 reads FQGTGA. The junction had 3 bases not matched to a gene; V was cut back by 6 bases and J by 3 bases. The CDR3 consists of 13 residues. CDR3 protein: CASRLQGDTEAFF. The CDR3 bases are TGTGCCAGCAGACTACAGGGGGACACTGAAGCTTTCTTT. Together with reference TRBV7-3 and TRBJ1-1, the CDR3 gives the full variable domain: GAGVSQTPSNKVTEKGKYVELRCDPISGHTALYWYRQSLGQGPEFLIYFQGTGAADDSGLPNDRFFAVRPEGSVSTLKIQRTERGDSAVYLCASRLQGDTEAFFGQGTRLTVV.

On this clone itself: One junction end disagrees with the germline gene, perhaps due to a read error. The chain couples TRBV5-4 to TRBJ1-1; the D is unclear. This CDR3 has 13 residues. Germline V gives CDR1 SGHNT, CDR2 YYREEE (reference sequence). The CDR3 DNA sequence: TGTGCCAGCAGCTTAACGGGGAACCCTGAAGCTTTCTTT. This translates into CASSLTGNPEAFF.

This clone was observed a handful of times. This sequence joins TRBV18 and TRBJ1-1; unclear D gene. The CDR3 runs to 14 residues. V was pared by 3 bases and J by 6 bases, with 14 bases between. The V gene's germline CDR1 is KGHSH and CDR2 LQKENI. CDR3 in DNA: TGTGCCAGCTCACCGGGTGCAGGCAGTCCTGAAGCTTTCTTT. This gives the protein CASSPGAGSPEAFF. Full variable domain (missing parts from reference TRBV18 and TRBJ1-1): NAGVMQNPRHLVRRRGQEARLRCSPMKGHSHVYWYRQLPEEGLKFMVYLQKENIIDESGMPKERFSAEFPKEGPSILRIQQVVRGDSAAYFCASSPGAGSPEAFFGQGTRLTVV.

This clone was counted only a few times. The chain carries TRBV7-9 and TRBJ2-5; 11 nucleotides agree with TRBD1. This CDR3 is 17 amino acids long. CDR1 and CDR2 from the germline V gene are SEHNR and FQNEAQ (reference sequence). V trimming: 7 bases; J trimming: 2 bases; junction bases outside the gene matches: 12. The CDR3 DNA follows: TGTGCCAGCACCCCGGGACAGGGGGTAGAGGGGCAAGAGACCCAGTACTTC. It codes for CASTPGQGVEGQETQYF.

The sample holds a few counts of this clone. This CDR3 is CASSVVGLPSDTQYF. The CDR3, as DNA: TGTGCCAGCAGCGTAGTGGGACTACCCTCCGATACGCAGTATTTT. This chain joins TRBV9 and TRBJ2-3; 7 bases are shared with TRBD2. The CDR3 totals 15 residues. Germline CDR1 reads SGDLS; CDR2 reads YYNGEE. Losses at the gene ends were 0 bases for V and 6 bases for J; bases not matched to a gene: 7.

This sequence joins TRBV7-2 and TRBJ2-1, with D unresolved. The CDR3 contains 14 residues. V was pared by 1 base and J by 1 base, with 5 bases between. Germline values: CDR1 SGHTA, CDR2 FQGNSA. The CDR3 DNA sequence: TGTGCCAGCAGCTTAGACACGTCCTACAATGAGCAGTTCTTC. Protein sequence: CASSLDTSYNEQFF. Supplemented by reference TRBV7-2 and TRBJ2-1, the full variable domain reads GAGVSQSPSNKVTEKGKDVELRCDPISGHTALYWYRQSLGQGLEFLIYFQGNSAPDKSGLPSDRFSAERTGGSVSTLTIQRTQQEDSAVYLCASSLDTSYNEQFFGPGTRLTVL.

This clone turned up a few times. The V gene is TRBV18, the J gene TRBJ2-5; D perhaps matches TRBD2 (5 bases). Deletions cut 3 bases from V and 0 bases from J, with 5 bases between. Per the germline V gene, CDR1 is KGHSH and CDR2 is LQKENI. The CDR3 is made up of 13 amino acids. The CDR3 sequence is CASSPDYQETQYF. CDR3 DNA sequence: TGTGCCAGCTCACCGGACTACCAAGAGACCCAGTACTTC.

This clone has just a few counts. The CDR3 DNA is TGCAGCGCTCGACAAGCCGTAAAGGCCGGGGAGCTGTTTTTT. Protein sequence: CSARQAVKAGELFF. The rearrangement joins TRBV29-1 to TRBJ2-2; D not resolved. Trimming pared 7 bases from V and 6 bases from J, leaving 18 bases between. CDR1 is SQVTM and CDR2 is ANQGSEA in the germline V gene. The CDR3 covers 14 residues.

The gene calls are TRBV18 and TRBJ1-1; 7 nucleotides agree with TRBD1. CDR1 KGHSH and CDR2 LQKENI come from the germline V gene. The V and J ends lost 4 bases and 0 bases, in that order; junction bases with no gene match: 8. The CDR3 is made up of 16 amino acids. CDR3 residues: CASSRGQATMNTEAFF. In nucleotides, the CDR3 is TGTGCCAGCTCACGAGGACAGGCGACAATGAACACTGAAGCTTTCTTT.